This T cell receptor (beta chain) is from a study of neurological immune-mediated disorders. The CDR3 is 15 amino acids. V was clipped by 6 bases and J by 1 base, with 14 bases between them. This clonotype was seen repeatedly, ten times or more. TCRdb recomputed calls from the 5' RACE reads with MiXCR, one row per CDR3 protein. Of under 70,000 distinct CDR3 sequences listed, 2.5% to 4% are singletons. 2 million unsorted PBMCs were stored in RNAlater at -80 °C before RNA extraction. The material sequenced was PBMCs. This TCR was recovered from a woman aged 45-59 years with multiple sclerosis. The chain uses TRBV12-3 or TRBV12-4 and TRBJ2-3; D perhaps matches TRBD1 (6 bases). In DNA form, the CDR3 reads TGTGCCAGCAGCCCACAGGGATCGGGCACAGATACGCAGTATTTT. It translates to CASSPQGSGTDTQYF.